The 9 T cell receptor beta chains reported below all come from one sample, sequenced in a study of T cells in narcolepsy. Data came from immunoSEQ multiplex PCR; TCRdb stores just in-frame clones and leaves some out. The sample lists 30,000 to 35,000 clones; around three quarters were seen once. Sequenced sample: memory (CD45RA-) CD4+ T cells from blood. The source is a human donor in good health.

The rearrangement links TRBV10-3 to TRBJ2-1, with D tentatively TRBD1 or TRBD2 (6 bases each). The V and J ends lost 0 bases and 6 bases respectively, with 15 bases between them. Germline V gene data show CDR1 as ENHRY and CDR2 as SYGVKD. The CDR3 runs 16 residues. The chain's CDR3 is CAISESRGTPFNEQFF. DNA for the CDR3: TGTGCCATCAGTGAGTCTCGCGGGACACCATTCAATGAGCAGTTCTTC.

The chain combines TRBV7-2 with TRBJ2-7, with D uncertain. The CDR3 has 14 residues. The ends were cut back, 1 base at V and 1 base at J, with 8 bases in the middle. Per the germline V gene, CDR1 is SGHTA and CDR2 is FQGNSA. CDR3 in amino acids: CASSLGAASYEQYF. As DNA, the CDR3 is TGTGCCAGCAGCTTAGGAGCAGCTTCCTACGAGCAGTACTTC.

This clone was found a few times. The V and J genes are TRBV19 and TRBJ1-5, with D possibly being TRBD1 (5 bases). V was clipped by 2 bases and J by 11 bases, with 13 bases between them. The CDR3 totals 13 residues. Germline CDR1 LNHDA, CDR2 SQIVND (reference sequence). CDR3 amino acids: CASSIQGALAQHF. CDR3 DNA sequence: TGTGCCAGTAGTATACAGGGAGCTCTGGCCCAGCATTTT.

This rearrangement joins TRBV6-1 to TRBJ2-3; D is perhaps TRBD1 or TRBD2 (5 bases each). There are 15 residues in the CDR3. In germline, CDR1 is MNHNS, CDR2 SASEGT. Trimming stripped 10 bases from V and 3 bases from J, with 20 bases between. The CDR3 nucleotides are TGTGCCACCAACGGGGCATTTGGAGGAACAGATACGCAGTATTTT. Protein sequence: CATNGAFGGTDTQYF.

The genes are TRBV7-3 and TRBJ1-1; perhaps TRBD1 as D (5 bases). Trimming cost V 2 bases and J 10 bases, with 20 bases left between them. Per germline, CDR1 SGHTA and CDR2 FQGTGA. The CDR3 extends over 15 amino acids. Here the CDR3 reads CASSLALGPTRGAFF. CDR3 coding DNA: TGTGCCAGCAGCTTAGCGTTGGGACCGACGAGGGGAGCTTTCTTT. The variable domain in full, with the rest retrieved from reference TRBV7-3 and TRBJ1-1, is GAGVSQTPSNKVTEKGKYVELRCDPISGHTALYWYRQSLGQGPEFLIYFQGTGAADDSGLPNDRFFAVRPEGSVSTLKIQRTERGDSAVYLCASSLALGPTRGAFFGQGTRLTVV.

The J gene is TRBJ2-2, the V gene TRBV7-8; maybe TRBD2 (6 bases). Germline V gene lookup returns CDR1 SGHVS and CDR2 FQNEAQ. V dropped 2 bases and J dropped 4 bases, with 14 bases sitting between them. The CDR3 loop spans 16 amino acids. The CDR3, as DNA: TGTGCCAGCAGCTTAATTGGCCAGCGGGTCACCGGGGAGCTGTTTTTT. It codes for CASSLIGQRVTGELFF.

The gene calls are TRBV6-1 and TRBJ2-4, with 7 nucleotides matching TRBD1. Germline trimming cut 5 bases from V and 0 bases from J; bases unmatched to any gene: 4. Germline-derived CDR1 and CDR2 are MNHNS and SASEGT. This CDR3 region has 15 residues. CDR3 sequence: CASSRDRLAKNIQYF. CDR3 in DNA: TGTGCCAGCAGTCGGGACAGATTAGCCAAAAACATTCAGTACTTC.

The chain links TRBV5-1 to TRBJ1-2; TRBD1 is a possible D gene (6 bases). The germline V gene has CDR1 SGHRS and CDR2 YFSETQ. This CDR3 spans 16 amino acids. With 2 bases removed from V and 4 bases from J, the gap between germline ends came to 18 bases. As DNA, the CDR3 is TGCGCCAGCAGCTTTCGGACAGATGGCCCAGGCTATGGCTACACCTTC. Amino acid sequence: CASSFRTDGPGYGYTF.

The chain joins TRBV5-1 to TRBJ1-2; TRBD1 might be the D (6 bases). V shed 4 bases and J shed 8 bases, with 24 bases lying between them. Germline assignment: CDR1 SGHRS and CDR2 YFSETQ. The CDR3 covers 16 residues. In DNA form, the CDR3 reads TGCGCCAGCAGCCCCGGACAGTACGACACCAGCCGCGGCTACACCTTC. Its translation: CASSPGQYDTSRGYTF.